The present entry profiles one T cell receptor (beta chain) with its context. Its antigen is as yet unknown. This entry comes from a study of T cell responses to AZD1222 COVID-19 vaccine. The study's findings and limits: Two AZD1222 doses significantly raised spike-specific TCR breadth and depth over controls. The span of vaccine-associated CD4 TCRs extended across spike, with dominance at 160-218 and 743-854.

The data were produced by immunoSEQ multiplex PCR, yet TCRdb's version contains in-frame clones alone and is incomplete. Among 90,000 to 140,000 clones listed, roughly 90% were seen once. V gave up 1 base and J gave up 3 bases; unmatched junction bases: 16. Germline V gene sequence: CDR1 SGHAT, CDR2 FQNNGV. The CDR3 extends over 19 amino acids. The origin of this receptor is an adult in good health. This rearrangement joins TRBV11-2 to TRBJ1-2, with 8 bases identical to TRBD1. The material sequenced was peripheral blood, taken on day 0 of AZD1222 vaccination. CDR3 loop: CASSLGERGGQGLHYGYTF. CDR3 DNA sequence: TGTGCCAGCAGCTTAGGGGAACGAGGAGGACAGGGTCTGCACTATGGCTACACCTTC.